This T cell receptor beta chain was captured by sequencing in a study of cytomegalovirus exposure and HLA in healthy donors. Comments on this clone: One junction end does not reproduce the germline sequence, and a read error may be involved.

A multiplex PCR was run with 60 Vbeta primers and 13 Jbeta primers. Repertoires were generated with immunoSEQ multiplex PCR, while TCRdb's copy carries only in-frame clones and drops some. The sample has about 200,000 clones, about 78% seen once; the top ten hold nearly 3%. This CDR3 is built from 17 residues. Germline V lookup: CDR1 SEHNR, CDR2 FQNEAQ (reference sequence). Donors had nominal health at sampling but likely had unrecorded immune exposures. The V and J genes are TRBV7-9 and TRBJ1-1; D is undetermined. The sample taken for sequencing was PBMCs. The clonotype comes from a woman aged 25 to 39 in good health and CMV-seronegative. CDR3 coding DNA: TGTTCCAGCAGCTTCCTGGTCGGTCGGGTCATGAACACTGAAGCTTTCTTT. As protein: CSSSFLVGRVMNTEAFF.